This T cell receptor beta chain was identified in a study of technical replicates of blood from a handful of donors (dated 2017 in TCRdb). Comment on this clone: Its antigen is unknown. Qualities for individual bases were not recorded, and no much larger clone is one base off.

V and J lose 0 bases and 4 bases, and a span of 13 bases separates them. Taken from the germline V gene, the CDR1 and CDR2 loops are SGHTA and FQGNSA. Spanning cysteine to phenylalanine, the CDR3 consists of 15 amino acids. CDR3 DNA only is kept here, 45 bases in frame from base 1. The library was produced with the immunoSEQ multiplex PCR assay. This is the immuneACCESS table as TCRdb keeps it, with only in-frame sequences that have V and J called. A part of the clones is gone; compared with another copy, unresolved V genes explain less than half, and the rest is unexplained. Here the sample has 65,000 to 90,000 clones; 95% to 98% occur a single time. Jointly, the top ten make up over 0.2% of the sample.

The TCR sequence derives from a human donor in good health. The chain was built from TRBV7-2 and TRBJ2-7, and perhaps TRBD2 as D gene, on 5 matching bases. Sample: T cells isolated from PBMCs. The CDR3: CASSLAASSQYEQYF. The nucleotide sequence is given as TGTGCCAGCAGCTTAGCGGCTAGCTCCCAGTACGAGCAGTACTTC.